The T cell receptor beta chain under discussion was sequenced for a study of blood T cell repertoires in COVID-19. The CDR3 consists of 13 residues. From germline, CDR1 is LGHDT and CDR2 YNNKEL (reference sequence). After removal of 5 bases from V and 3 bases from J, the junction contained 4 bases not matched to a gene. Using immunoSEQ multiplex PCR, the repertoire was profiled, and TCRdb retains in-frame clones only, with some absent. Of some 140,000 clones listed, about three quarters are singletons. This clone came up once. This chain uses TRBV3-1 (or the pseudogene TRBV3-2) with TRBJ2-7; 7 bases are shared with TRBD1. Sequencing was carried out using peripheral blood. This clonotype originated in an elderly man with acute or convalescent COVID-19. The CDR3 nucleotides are TGTGCCAGCAGCGACTACAGGGGCTACGAGCAGTACTTC. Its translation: CASSDYRGYEQYF.